These 27 T cell receptor beta chains were all obtained from the same sample, sequenced in a study of cytomegalovirus exposure and HLA in healthy donors. Primers included in the PCR were 60 Vbeta and 13 Jbeta primers. Using immunoSEQ multiplex PCR, the repertoire was profiled, and TCRdb retains in-frame clones only, with some absent. Of under 200,000 clones in the sample, 60% to 80% are singletons; the top ten hold over 12%. Sequenced material: PBMCs. The receptors originated from a man aged 45 to 65 in good health and CMV-seropositive.

The chain joins TRBV5-1 to TRBJ1-4; D ambiguous. Germline V gene lookup returns CDR1 SGHRS and CDR2 YFSETQ. The CDR3 has 13 residues. Trimming cost V 4 bases and J 3 bases, with 7 bases left between them. CDR3 bases: TGCGCCAGCAGCGAGAGTCCTAATGAAAAACTGTTTTTT. The encoded protein is CASSESPNEKLFF.

CDR3 loop: CASSQWGSGGAGETQYF. CDR3 DNA: TGTGCCAGCAGCCAATGGGGTAGCGGGGGGGCGGGAGAGACCCAGTACTTC. V gene TRBV5-6 combines with J gene TRBJ2-5, with 11 bases identical to TRBD2. The length of the CDR3 is 17 residues. Germline CDR1 and CDR2: SGHDT and YYEEEE. V lost 4 bases and J lost 4; bases outside the gene matches: 12.

CDR3 sequence: CASGLVPGHPANTIYF. Written as DNA, the CDR3 is TGTGCCAGCGGCCTTGTCCCGGGACACCCTGCGAACACCATATATTTT. V and J are TRBV2 and TRBJ1-3, with D maybe TRBD1 (6 bases). This CDR3 spans 16 amino acids. Germline assignment: CDR1 SNHLY and CDR2 FYNNEI. V gave up 8 bases and J gave up 7 bases, with 24 bases separating them. Variable domain in full (rest from reference TRBV2 and TRBJ1-3): EPEVTQTPSHQVTQMGQEVILRCVPISNHLYFYWYRQILGQKVEFLVSFYNNEISEKSEIFDDQFSVERPDGSNFTLKIRSTKLEDSAMYFCASGLVPGHPANTIYFGEGSWLTVV.

The V gene is TRBV7-2, the J gene TRBJ2-7, with TRBD2 matching over 9 bases. The CDR3 is 16 amino acids. CDR1 SGHTA and CDR2 FQGNSA come from the germline V gene. After removal of 1 base from V and 5 bases from J, the junction contained 9 bases not matched to a gene. CDR3 region: CASSLVLAGWGNEQYV. As DNA, the CDR3 is TGTGCCAGCAGCTTAGTTCTAGCGGGGTGGGGTAACGAGCAGTACGTC.

The V and J genes are TRBV7-7 and TRBJ2-2; 10 nucleotides match TRBD1. Per the germline V gene, CDR1 is SSHAT and CDR2 is FNYEAQ (reference sequence). CDR3 length equals 15 residues. V was pared by 5 bases and J by 5 bases, with 5 bases of the junction left unmatched. The CDR3 bases are TGTGCCAGCAGCCAGGGACAGGGGTATACCGGGGAGCTGTTTTTT. Amino acid sequence: CASSQGQGYTGELFF.

The chain uses TRBV27 and TRBJ1-6; D not certain. This CDR3 contains 14 residues. V lost 6 bases and J lost 10, with 16 bases in between. Germline lookup yields CDR1 MNHEY and CDR2 SMNVEV (reference sequence). The CDR3 region has the DNA TGTGCCAGCAGGGCCGGGAGGAGAAGATCACCCCTCCACTTT. The encoded protein is CASRAGRRRSPLHF.

V is TRBV6-5 and J is TRBJ1-2; 7 nucleotides align to TRBD1. Germline-derived CDR1 and CDR2 are MNHEY and SVGAGI. The CDR3 sequence is 13 residues long. Trimming took 6 bases from V and 8 from J; bases not matched to a gene: 9. Here the CDR3 DNA reads TGTGCCAGCAGATCGGACAGGCGCTCAGGCTACACCTTC. This sequence encodes CASRSDRRSGYTF.

The chain is built from TRBV5-7 and TRBJ2-3, with a tentative D call TRBD1 (6 bases). TRBV5-7 is noted as an ORF with a role that remains uncertain. V shed 4 bases and J shed 6 bases, with 12 bases lying between them. The CDR3 covers 13 residues. The CDR3 loop reads CASSARGTDTQYF. For the CDR3, the DNA is TGTGCCAGCAGCGCCAGGGGTACGGATACGCAGTATTTT.

The genes are TRBV6-6 and TRBJ1-1; D gene ambiguous. V lost 6 bases and J 4 bases, leaving 15 bases between the germline ends. This CDR3 is built from 14 residues. CDR1 is MNHNY and CDR2 is SVGAGI in the germline V gene (reference sequence). CDR3 protein: CASSSPGALTEAFF. CDR3 bases: TGTGCCAGCAGCTCTCCGGGAGCCCTCACTGAAGCTTTCTTT.

The CDR3 is CASRQYSNQPQHF. As DNA, the CDR3 is TGTGCCAGCAGACAGTATAGCAATCAGCCCCAGCATTTT. This chain connects TRBV6-1 to TRBJ1-5; D not resolved. V lost 6 bases, J lost 0 bases, and 6 bases lay in between. Looked up from germline, CDR1 is MNHNS and CDR2 is SASEGT. This CDR3 contains 13 residues.

The chain links TRBV28 to TRBJ1-5; D unclear. CDR3 length: 14 amino acids. V lost 3 bases, J lost 2 bases, and 8 bases lay in between. Germline V gene data show CDR1 as MDHEN and CDR2 as SYDVKM. The CDR3 here is CASSLTGGNQPQHF. Written as DNA, the CDR3 is TGTGCCAGCAGTTTGACGGGAGGCAATCAGCCCCAGCATTTT. Complete variable domain (other parts from reference TRBV28 and TRBJ1-5): DVKVTQSSRYLVKRTGEKVFLECVQDMDHENMFWYRQDPGLGLRLIYFSYDVKMKEKGDIPEGYSVSREKKERFSLILESASTNQTSMYLCASSLTGGNQPQHFGDGTRLSIL.

This clone was found many times. The V gene is TRBV19, the J gene TRBJ1-1; D unresolved. The CDR3 covers 13 residues. Trimming took 6 bases from V and 3 from J, leaving 11 bases between them. Germline values: CDR1 LNHDA, CDR2 SQIVND (reference sequence). The CDR3, as DNA: TGTGCCAGTAGCCGCACTACGGACACTGAAGCTTTCTTT. Translated, it gives CASSRTTDTEAFF.

This chain uses TRBV28 with TRBJ2-3, with D unclear. Germline lookup yields CDR1 MDHEN and CDR2 SYDVKM. The CDR3 is 11 amino acids. V gave up 6 bases and J gave up 6 bases, with 7 bases separating them. CDR3 sequence (DNA): TGTGCCAGCAGCATTGCGGATACGCAGTATTTT. This codes for CASSIADTQYF.

This chain joins TRBV28 and TRBJ2-2; the match to TRBD1 covers 11 bases. Germline V gene lookup returns CDR1 MDHEN and CDR2 SYDVKM. This CDR3 is 15 amino acids long. V trimming: 6 bases; J trimming: 7 bases; junction bases outside the gene matches: 7. CDR3: CASSWDRGISGELFF. CDR3 coding DNA: TGTGCCAGCAGCTGGGACAGGGGGATCAGCGGGGAGCTGTTTTTT.

The chain has TRBV7-6 and TRBJ2-1, with a tentative D call TRBD2 (6 bases). CDR3 length: 16 amino acids. Between the trimmed V and J ends, which lost 1 base and 3 bases, there was a span of 13 bases. Per germline, CDR1 SGHVS and CDR2 FNYEAQ. The CDR3 protein is CASSLEEGPIYNEQFF. CDR3 bases: TGTGCCAGCAGCTTAGAGGAGGGGCCGATCTACAATGAGCAGTTCTTC.

The rearrangement links TRBV2 to TRBJ2-7; 11 bases align to TRBD2. Per the germline V gene, CDR1 is SNHLY and CDR2 is FYNNEI. V shed 11 bases and J 4 bases; nucleotides not matched to a gene: 1. The CDR3 runs 11 residues. CDR3 sequence (DNA): TGTGCCGTAGCGGGGGGGTACGAGCAGTACGTC. Translation: CAVAGGYEQYV.

The rearrangement links TRBV5-1 to TRBJ2-5, with TRBD2 matching 10 bases. The CDR3 contains 16 residues. The trim removed 2 bases at V and 4 bases at J, leaving 8 bases unmatched. Germline loops: CDR1 SGHRS, CDR2 YFSETQ. The DNA of the CDR3 is TGCGCCAGCAGCTTATTGGAAGCGGGGGGGCCAGAGACCCAGTACTTC. Amino acids: CASSLLEAGGPETQYF.

The gene calls are TRBV7-2 and TRBJ2-3, with TRBD2 matching over 11 bases. Germline V lookup: CDR1 SGHTA, CDR2 FQGNSA. J lost 5 bases, V lost 6 bases, and 10 bases had no gene match. This CDR3 has 16 residues. CDR3 nucleotides: TGTGCCAGCAGGGCGGGACTAGCGGTGCCGCGAGATACGCAGTATTTT. Its protein product is CASRAGLAVPRDTQYF.

The chain has TRBV28 and TRBJ1-1, with a tentative D call TRBD1 (5 bases). The CDR3 sequence is 17 residues long. V was shortened by 6 bases and J by 1 base, with 21 bases between the two germline ends. The germline gives CDR1 MDHEN, CDR2 SYDVKM. The CDR3 region is CASSSLVGGGENTEAFF. In DNA form, the CDR3 reads TGTGCCAGCAGCTCGTTGGTTGGCGGGGGGGAGAACACTGAAGCTTTCTTT.

The chain recombines TRBV6-1 with TRBJ1-6; D is possibly TRBD1 (5 bases). Germline-derived CDR1 and CDR2 are MNHNS and SASEGT. The V end was cut by 3 bases, the J end by 5 bases, with 5 bases between. The CDR3 has 13 residues. Written as DNA, the CDR3 is TGTGCCAGCAGTGACAGGGATAATTCACCCCTCCACTTT. Translation gives CASSDRDNSPLHF.

V gene TRBV7-3 combines with J gene TRBJ1-6; unclear D gene. This CDR3 contains 14 residues. Per germline, CDR1 SGHTA and CDR2 FQGTGA. Between the trimmed V and J ends, which lost 8 bases and 5 bases, there was a span of 13 bases. As DNA, the CDR3 is TGTGCCAGCCGCCAAGGAGCGGATAATTCACCCCTCCACTTT. This encodes CASRQGADNSPLHF.

The gene calls are TRBV4-2 and TRBJ2-1; 7 positions match TRBD2. The CDR3 runs to 15 residues. Germline loops: CDR1 LGHNA, CDR2 YNFKEQ. V shed 4 bases, J shed 7 bases, and the junction held 10 bases outside the gene matches. The chain's CDR3 is CASSREAGLLNEQFF. The DNA for the CDR3 is TGTGCCAGCAGCCGGGAAGCGGGGTTGCTTAATGAGCAGTTCTTC.

The chain employs TRBV19 and TRBJ2-1; 10 nucleotides match TRBD1. CDR3 length equals 15 residues. Germline-derived CDR1 and CDR2 are LNHDA and SQIVND (reference sequence). The V gene end was trimmed by 1 base and the J gene end by 8 bases; junction bases not matched to a gene: 5. The CDR3 DNA follows: TGTGCCAGTAGTATAGGACAGGGGGCGATCTATGAGCAGTTCTTC. Translated, it gives CASSIGQGAIYEQFF.

This clone was seen just once. This chain joins TRBV2 and TRBJ1-5; the D gene is possibly TRBD1 (6 bases). This CDR3 is built from 14 residues. CDR1 is SNHLY and CDR2 is FYNNEI in the germline V gene. V lost 4 bases, J lost 5 bases, and 12 bases lay in between. For the CDR3, the DNA is TGTGCCAGCAGTGGAAGTGAGGGGGATCAGCCCCAGCATTTT. It translates to CASSGSEGDQPQHF.

This chain links TRBV7-9 with TRBJ2-7; tentative D call: TRBD1 (5 bases). Trimming removed 5 bases from V and 2 bases from J, with 13 bases in between. CDR1 and CDR2 (germline): SEHNR, FQNEAQ (reference sequence). The CDR3 is made up of 14 amino acids. CDR3 region: CASSRTLYPYEQYF. CDR3 sequence (DNA): TGTGCCAGCAGCCGGACACTGTACCCCTACGAGCAGTACTTC. The whole variable domain, filled in from reference TRBV7-9 and TRBJ2-7, reads DTGVSQNPRHKITKRGQNVTFRCDPISEHNRLYWYRQTLGQGPEFLTYFQNEAQLEKSRLLSDRFSAERPKGSFSTLEIQRTEQGDSAMYLCASSRTLYPYEQYFGPGTRLTVT.

The chain is built from TRBV6-4 and TRBJ1-6, with 8 bases matching TRBD1. The CDR3 sequence is 14 residues long. V lost 6 bases to trimming and J lost 9 bases; unmatched junction nucleotides: 7. Germline-derived CDR1 and CDR2 are MRHNA and SNTAGT. CDR3 sequence: CASSNGQGGSPLHF. The CDR3 DNA reads TGTGCCAGCAGCAACGGACAGGGAGGTTCACCCCTCCACTTT.

The chain has TRBV7-9 and TRBJ2-3; 8 nucleotides align to TRBD1. V lost 4 bases and J lost 0; bases outside the gene matches: 3. Germline values: CDR1 SEHNR, CDR2 FQNEAQ (reference sequence). This CDR3 is built from 15 residues. The CDR3 sequence is CASSSRTGSTDTQYF. The CDR3 region has the DNA TGTGCCAGCAGCTCACGGACAGGGAGCACAGATACGCAGTATTTT.